These T cell receptor beta chains were read from a single sample in a study of OX40 agonist ivuxolimab in advanced cancers. Repertoires were generated with immunoSEQ multiplex PCR, while TCRdb's copy carries only in-frame clones and drops some. The sample contains roughly 68,000 clones, roughly nine tenths of which appear only once. Here the sequenced sample was CD4+ or CD8+ T cells sorted from blood, taken in a trial of the OX40 agonist ivuxolimab. Source of these receptors: an adult with an advanced solid tumor such as melanoma, head and neck, liver or kidney cancer. CDR3s include the opening cysteine and the closing phenylalanine or tryptophan. A D gene is named only where the DNA matches it firmly. For some rows the clone size is stated as once, few or many, or as a class when expanded; others skip it.

D gene: NA; J gene: TRBJ1-6; V gene: TRBV14; clone size: NA; CDR3 DNA: TGTGCCAGCAGCCAAGATAGGCCAGGCAGGAATAATTCACCCCTCCACTTT; CDR3 protein: CASSQDRPGRNNSPLHF
D gene: NA; J gene: TRBJ1-1; V gene: TRBV7-8; clone size: NA; CDR3 DNA: TGTGCCAGCAGCCTACAGACGATGAACACTGAAGCTTTCTTT; CDR3 protein: CASSLQTMNTEAFF
D gene: TRBD1; J gene: TRBJ1-3; V gene: TRBV2; clone size: medium-sized; CDR3 DNA: TGTGCCAGCAGTGATGGACAGGGTGCCTTAGGAAACACCATATATTTT; CDR3 protein: CASSDGQGALGNTIYF
D gene: NA; J gene: TRBJ2-1; V gene: TRBV5-6; clone size: NA; CDR3 DNA: TGTGCCAGCAGCTTGGCGGGGGGCTTCTACAATGAGCAGTTCTTC; CDR3 protein: CASSLAGGFYNEQFF
D gene: NA; J gene: TRBJ2-7; V gene: TRBV11-2; clone size: NA; CDR3 DNA: TGTGCCAGCAGCTTAATCCCCTACGAGCAGTACTTC; CDR3 protein: CASSLIPYEQYF
D gene: NA; J gene: TRBJ1-6; V gene: TRBV9; clone size: NA; CDR3 DNA: TGTGCCAGCAGCGTAGTGGGAGCGGATTCACCCCTCCACTTT; CDR3 protein: CASSVVGADSPLHF
D gene: NA; J gene: TRBJ1-2; V gene: TRBV9; clone size: once; CDR3 DNA: TGTGCCAGCAGCGTAGACGGGCAGGGAGGGGATGGCTACACCTTC; CDR3 protein: CASSVDGQGGDGYTF
D gene: TRBD1; J gene: TRBJ1-3; V gene: TRBV14; clone size: NA; CDR3 DNA: TGTGCCAGCAGCCCAGGGACAGGGATCCTTGGAAACACCATATATTTT; CDR3 protein: CASSPGTGILGNTIYF
D gene: NA; J gene: TRBJ2-1; V gene: TRBV9; clone size: NA; CDR3 DNA: TGTGCCAGCACTCCACAAGCCTCCAATGAGCAGTTCTTC; CDR3 protein: CASTPQASNEQFF
D gene: NA; J gene: TRBJ2-5; V gene: TRBV6-6; clone size: NA; CDR3 DNA: TGTGCCAGCAGTTGGGGCCAAGAGACCCAGTACTTC; CDR3 protein: CASSWGQETQYF
D gene: TRBD1; J gene: TRBJ2-7; V gene: TRBV19; clone size: NA; CDR3 DNA: TGTGCCAGTAGTATCTTACAGGGGTGGAACGAGCAGTACTTC; CDR3 protein: CASSILQGWNEQYF
D gene: TRBD1; J gene: TRBJ1-5; V gene: TRBV16; clone size: NA; CDR3 DNA: TGTGCCAGCAGCCAATCGGGGTCAGGGGGAGCTCAGCCCCAGCATTTT; CDR3 protein: CASSQSGSGGAQPQHF
D gene: NA; J gene: TRBJ1-2; V gene: TRBV30; clone size: NA; CDR3 DNA: TGTGCCTGGAGTGTAACGCGGGGGGATGGCTACACCTTC; CDR3 protein: CAWSVTRGDGYTF
D gene: NA; J gene: TRBJ2-2; V gene: TRBV5-1; clone size: few; CDR3 DNA: TGCGCCAGCAGTCGACCCAACACCGGGGAGCTGTTTTTT; CDR3 protein: CASSRPNTGELFF
D gene: NA; J gene: TRBJ1-2; V gene: TRBV29-1; clone size: NA; CDR3 DNA: TGCAGCGCCGCGGGACGTACGTCAGGCTACACCTTC; CDR3 protein: CSAAGRTSGYTF
D gene: TRBD1; J gene: TRBJ2-1; V gene: TRBV10-3; clone size: NA; CDR3 DNA: TGTGCCATCAGTGAGCTAGGACAGGAGGAGGATGAGCAGTTCTTC; CDR3 protein: CAISELGQEEDEQFF
D gene: NA; J gene: TRBJ1-5; V gene: TRBV6-5; clone size: NA; CDR3 DNA: TGTGCCAGCAGTTACTCTTCGGGACGGGATCAGCCCCAGCATTTT; CDR3 protein: CASSYSSGRDQPQHF
D gene: NA; J gene: TRBJ2-2; V gene: TRBV19; clone size: NA; CDR3 DNA: TGTGCCAGTAGCGGGATGGCCGGGGAGCTGTTTTTT; CDR3 protein: CASSGMAGELFF
D gene: TRBD1; J gene: TRBJ1-5; V gene: TRBV6-6; clone size: NA; CDR3 DNA: TGTGCCAGCAGTTACCAGGGGGCTCGTCAGCCCCAGCATTTT; CDR3 protein: CASSYQGARQPQHF
D gene: TRBD1; J gene: TRBJ1-3; V gene: TRBV28; clone size: NA; CDR3 DNA: TGTGCCAGCAGTTACAGGGGTCCGGGCGGAAACACCATATATTTT; CDR3 protein: CASSYRGPGGNTIYF
D gene: NA; J gene: TRBJ2-3; V gene: TRBV11-3; clone size: NA; CDR3 DNA: TGTGCCAGCAGTGGGGGGAGCACAGATACGCAGTATTTT; CDR3 protein: CASSGGSTDTQYF
D gene: TRBD2; J gene: TRBJ2-7; V gene: TRBV7-8; clone size: NA; CDR3 DNA: TGTGCCAGCAGCTTAGCAGGGACTAGCGGATACGAGCAGTACTTC; CDR3 protein: CASSLAGTSGYEQYF
D gene: TRBD1; J gene: TRBJ1-5; V gene: TRBV6-1; clone size: few; CDR3 DNA: TGTGCCAGCAGGGACAGGGGCGATCAGCCCCAGCATTTT; CDR3 protein: CASRDRGDQPQHF
D gene: NA; J gene: TRBJ2-7; V gene: TRBV4-1; clone size: NA; CDR3 DNA: TGCGCCAGCAGCCAAGTGGAGGGTGTCGAGCAGTACTTC; CDR3 protein: CASSQVEGVEQYF
D gene: NA; J gene: TRBJ2-1; V gene: TRBV9; clone size: few; CDR3 DNA: TGTGCCAGCAGCTCCGGTCCTTACAATGAGCAGTTCTTC; CDR3 protein: CASSSGPYNEQFF
D gene: NA; J gene: TRBJ2-7; V gene: TRBV5-5; clone size: few; CDR3 DNA: TGTGCCAGCAGCTTGTGGCAGGAAGGCTACGAGCAGTACTTC; CDR3 protein: CASSLWQEGYEQYF
D gene: TRBD2; J gene: TRBJ2-1; V gene: TRBV15; clone size: NA; CDR3 DNA: TGTGCCACCGAAACTAGCGGGGAGTTCTACAATGAGCAGTTCTTC; CDR3 protein: CATETSGEFYNEQFF
D gene: TRBD2; J gene: TRBJ2-1; V gene: TRBV19; clone size: NA; CDR3 DNA: TGTGCCAGTACGCTCCATAGCGGGGGGGCCACAAATGAGCAGTTCTTC; CDR3 protein: CASTLHSGGATNEQFF
D gene: NA; J gene: TRBJ2-7; V gene: TRBV11-2; clone size: once; CDR3 DNA: TGTGCCAGCAGCTTAGATCCAGGGAGGGAGCAGTACTTC; CDR3 protein: CASSLDPGREQYF
D gene: TRBD1; J gene: TRBJ1-4; V gene: TRBV5-4; clone size: NA; CDR3 DNA: TGTGCCAGCAGCCGATACGGACAGGGTGGGGAAAAACTGTTTTTT; CDR3 protein: CASSRYGQGGEKLFF
D gene: NA; J gene: TRBJ1-5; V gene: TRBV27; clone size: NA; CDR3 DNA: TGTGCCAGCAGTGTCCGGGGGCATAGCAATCAGCCCCAGCATTTT; CDR3 protein: CASSVRGHSNQPQHF
D gene: NA; J gene: TRBJ2-3; V gene: TRBV27; clone size: NA; CDR3 DNA: TGTGCCAGCAGTTTGCTAAGGGGCGGGCGCACAGATACGCAGTATTTT; CDR3 protein: CASSLLRGGRTDTQYF
D gene: TRBD2; J gene: TRBJ2-7; V gene: TRBV2; clone size: NA; CDR3 DNA: TGTGCCAGCAGTACCCCCCCGGGGGGACCCTACGAGCAGTACTTC; CDR3 protein: CASSTPPGGPYEQYF
D gene: NA; J gene: TRBJ2-7; V gene: TRBV19; clone size: NA; CDR3 DNA: TGTGCCAGTAGTATAGCTCCCGGGGTACGGTACGAGCAGTACTTC; CDR3 protein: CASSIAPGVRYEQYF
D gene: NA; J gene: TRBJ1-2; V gene: TRBV2; clone size: NA; CDR3 DNA: TGTGCCAGCAGTGAAGAGGGGGAAACGGTCTATGGCTACACCTTC; CDR3 protein: CASSEEGETVYGYTF
D gene: TRBD1; J gene: TRBJ1-2; V gene: TRBV30; clone size: NA; CDR3 DNA: TGTGCCTGGAGTGTTGGTCAGGGGGTTGGCTACACCTTC; CDR3 protein: CAWSVGQGVGYTF
D gene: TRBD1; J gene: TRBJ2-7; V gene: TRBV5-8; clone size: NA; CDR3 DNA: TGTGCCAGCAGCTTGTGGTCGACAGGGGGGACCTACGAGCAGTACTTC; CDR3 protein: CASSLWSTGGTYEQYF
D gene: NA; J gene: TRBJ1-5; V gene: TRBV19; clone size: NA; CDR3 DNA: TGTGCCAGTAGTATATGGGGCACGGAGCAGCCCCAGCATTTT; CDR3 protein: CASSIWGTEQPQHF
D gene: NA; J gene: TRBJ1-1; V gene: TRBV27; clone size: NA; CDR3 DNA: TGTGCCAGCAGTGGCTTCGACGGAATGAACACTGAAGCTTTCTTT; CDR3 protein: CASSGFDGMNTEAFF
D gene: TRBD1; J gene: TRBJ2-7; V gene: TRBV27; clone size: NA; CDR3 DNA: TGTGCCAGCAGTCCGCGGACAGGGAGCTCCTACGAGCAGTACTTC; CDR3 protein: CASSPRTGSSYEQYF
D gene: NA; J gene: TRBJ1-5; V gene: TRBV27; clone size: NA; CDR3 DNA: TGTGCCAGCAGTTTTTCAGACCATAGCAATCAGCCCCAGCATTTT; CDR3 protein: CASSFSDHSNQPQHF
D gene: NA; J gene: TRBJ1-2; V gene: TRBV9; clone size: few; CDR3 DNA: TGTGCCAGCAGCGGAAAGGGCTACACCTTC; CDR3 protein: CASSGKGYTF
D gene: TRBD2; J gene: TRBJ2-3; V gene: TRBV28; clone size: NA; CDR3 DNA: TGTGCCAGCAGTCAGTTGACTAGCGGGAGGACAGATACGCAGTATTTT; CDR3 protein: CASSQLTSGRTDTQYF
D gene: NA; J gene: TRBJ2-6; V gene: TRBV30; clone size: NA; CDR3 DNA: TGTGCCTGGAGTGCTAGGATAGACTGGGTTGGGGCCAACGTCCTGACTTTC; CDR3 protein: CAWSARIDWVGANVLTF
D gene: NA; J gene: TRBJ2-7; V gene: TRBV9; clone size: NA; CDR3 DNA: TGTGCCAGCAGCGTATCTGAGGACCCCACCTACGAGCAGTACTTC; CDR3 protein: CASSVSEDPTYEQYF
D gene: TRBD1; J gene: TRBJ2-7; V gene: TRBV4-1; clone size: NA; CDR3 DNA: TGCGCCAGCAGCCCCCTAACAGGGGTGCTCTACGAGCAGTACTTC; CDR3 protein: CASSPLTGVLYEQYF
D gene: NA; J gene: TRBJ2-1; V gene: TRBV5-1; clone size: NA; CDR3 DNA: TGCGCCAGCAGCTTCACGGGCAGCTCCTACAATGAGCAGTTCTTC; CDR3 protein: CASSFTGSSYNEQFF
D gene: TRBD1; J gene: TRBJ2-1; V gene: TRBV6-6; clone size: NA; CDR3 DNA: TGTGCCAGCAGTTACCCCCGGACAGGGGGTAGGGATGAGCAGTTCTTC; CDR3 protein: CASSYPRTGGRDEQFF
D gene: NA; J gene: TRBJ1-2; V gene: TRBV7-9; clone size: NA; CDR3 DNA: TGTGCCAGCAGCCCCGACAGAAACTATGGCTACACCTTC; CDR3 protein: CASSPDRNYGYTF
D gene: TRBD2; J gene: TRBJ2-5; V gene: TRBV13; clone size: once; CDR3 DNA: TGTGCCAGCAGCTTTACTCAAGCGGGAGGAGGTGAGACCCAGTACTTC; CDR3 protein: CASSFTQAGGGETQYF